These 20 T cell receptor beta chains were all obtained from the same sample, sequenced in a study of lymphopenia after photon versus proton radiotherapy. Produced via immunoSEQ multiplex PCR; TCRdb's table is partial and in-frame only. The table shows about 45,000 clones, with 85% occurring only once. This specimen was peripheral blood, taken from a patient treated with photon-based radiotherapy. Receptor source: a man aged 35-49 years with gastric cancer.

The rearrangement uses TRBV5-1 and TRBJ2-7; TRBD1 aligns across 7 bases. V lost 4 bases and J lost 3; bases outside the gene matches: 7. This CDR3 has 14 residues. Looked up from germline, CDR1 is SGHRS and CDR2 is YFSETQ. CDR3 sequence: CASSRSTGNYEQYF. CDR3 DNA: TGCGCCAGCAGCCGCTCGACAGGGAACTACGAGCAGTACTTC.

The chain combines TRBV6-5 with TRBJ2-4; 8 positions agree with TRBD2. V lost 6 bases and J lost 7; bases outside the gene matches: 11. CDR1 MNHEY and CDR2 SVGAGI come from the germline V gene. The CDR3 contains 15 residues. CDR3 sequence reads: CASSKDSSGGNIQYF. CDR3 nucleotides: TGTGCCAGCAGCAAAGACAGTTCGGGGGGGAACATTCAGTACTTC.

This rearrangement joins TRBV7-3 to TRBJ2-1, with a weak D call TRBD2 (6 bases). Germline CDR1 is SGHTA and CDR2 is FQGTGA. The CDR3 sequence is 19 residues long. V lost 1 base and J 4 bases, leaving 23 bases between the germline ends. CDR3 in DNA: TGTGCCAGCAGCTTAATCGGGACTCCCAATTCCGGGGGATACAATGAGCAGTTCTTC. Amino acid sequence: CASSLIGTPNSGGYNEQFF. Filled out from reference TRBV7-3 and TRBJ2-1, the complete variable domain reads GAGVSQTPSNKVTEKGKYVELRCDPISGHTALYWYRQSLGQGPEFLIYFQGTGAADDSGLPNDRFFAVRPEGSVSTLKIQRTERGDSAVYLCASSLIGTPNSGGYNEQFFGPGTRLTVL.

The chain couples TRBV7-6 to TRBJ2-3; 8 bases fit TRBD2. Trimming removed 5 bases from V and 3 bases from J; junction bases left unmatched: 7. CDR1 and CDR2 (germline): SGHVS, FNYEAQ. The CDR3 is 15 amino acids. The CDR3, as DNA: TGTGCCAGCAGCGCCCGACTAGCGTTAACAGATACGCAGTATTTT. Its translation: CASSARLALTDTQYF.

The chain links TRBV7-9 to TRBJ1-1, with D perhaps matching TRBD1 (6 bases). V was cut by 4 bases and J by 3 bases, with 15 bases left in between. Germline values: CDR1 SEHNR, CDR2 FQNEAQ (reference sequence). The CDR3 is made up of 15 amino acids. The CDR3 sequence is CASSSPGDPDTEAFF. CDR3 DNA: TGTGCCAGCAGCTCACCAGGGGATCCGGACACTGAAGCTTTCTTT.

The V gene is TRBV18, the J gene TRBJ2-1, with TRBD1 matching over 9 bases. The trim removed 0 bases at V and 2 bases at J, leaving 5 bases unmatched. The CDR3 runs to 17 residues. Germline-derived CDR1 and CDR2 are KGHSH and LQKENI. The CDR3: CASSPPVGTGPYNEQFF. In nucleotides, the CDR3 is TGTGCCAGCTCACCACCGGTAGGGACAGGGCCCTACAATGAGCAGTTCTTC. The full variable domain, with the rest looked up from reference TRBV18 and TRBJ2-1, is NAGVMQNPRHLVRRRGQEARLRCSPMKGHSHVYWYRQLPEEGLKFMVYLQKENIIDESGMPKERFSAEFPKEGPSILRIQQVVRGDSAAYFCASSPPVGTGPYNEQFFGPGTRLTVL.

This clone was counted only a few times. The chain has TRBV7-9 and TRBJ1-3, with 7 bases lining up with TRBD1. CDR1 SEHNR and CDR2 FQNEAQ come from the germline V gene (reference sequence). The CDR3 loop spans 17 amino acids. V dropped 3 bases and J dropped 0; count of bases not matched to a gene: 8. The DNA of the CDR3 is TGTGCCAGCAGCTTTCCTGGGGGACAGAGCTCTGGAAACACCATATATTTT. The encoded protein is CASSFPGGQSSGNTIYF.

This chain uses TRBV10-3 with TRBJ2-5; D gene unclear. The germline V gene has CDR1 ENHRY and CDR2 SYGVKD. Trimming took off 2 bases at V and 5 bases at J, with 6 bases between the two ends. This CDR3 is built from 12 residues. This chain's CDR3 is CAISEDVETQYF. The CDR3 bases are TGTGCCATCAGTGAGGACGTGGAGACCCAGTACTTC.

The chain joins TRBV2 to TRBJ2-5; no definite D call. Germline CDR1 reads SNHLY; CDR2 reads FYNNEI. Trimming removed 2 bases at V and 5 bases at J, with 9 bases between. The CDR3 consists of 13 residues. The CDR3 DNA follows: TGTGCCAGCAGTGAAAGACCATTGGAGACCCAGTACTTC. Its translation: CASSERPLETQYF.

The chain couples TRBV6-1 to TRBJ2-7; 7 bases match TRBD1. Germline CDR1 MNHNS, CDR2 SASEGT. Trimming took 0 bases from V and 6 from J; bases not matched to a gene: 11. The CDR3 extends over 16 amino acids. The CDR3 region has the DNA TGTGCCAGCAGTGAAGCAGGGGACAGCTTTAAGGGCGAGCAGTACTTC. It encodes CASSEAGDSFKGEQYF.

The rearrangement links TRBV4-3 to TRBJ1-3, with a possible D match to TRBD1 (6 bases). The germline V and J ends were trimmed by 1 base and 8 bases, with 15 bases remaining between them. The CDR3 runs to 15 residues. Germline CDR1 and CDR2: LGHNA and YSLEER. Written as DNA, the CDR3 is TGCGCCAGCAGCCAAGCCCGGACAGCCCGTGACACCATATATTTT. This encodes CASSQARTARDTIYF.

This clone was observed a handful of times. V is TRBV29-1 and J is TRBJ1-4; 7 bases are shared with TRBD1. Trimming removed 1 base from V and 3 bases from J; junction bases left unmatched: 2. This CDR3 contains 14 residues. Germline V lookup: CDR1 SQVTM, CDR2 ANQGSEA. The CDR3 is CSVEGTGPNEKLFF. The CDR3 DNA follows: TGCAGCGTTGAAGGGACAGGCCCTAATGAAAAACTGTTTTTT.

V and J are TRBV11-2 and TRBJ1-2, with TRBD1 identical over 8 bases. This CDR3 has 15 amino acids. Per the germline V gene, CDR1 is SGHAT and CDR2 is FQNNGV. With V trimmed by 5 bases and J by 8 bases, 13 bases remained unmatched. CDR3 nucleotide sequence: TGTGCCAGCAGCCCCATCCAAGGACAGGGATACGGCTACACCTTC. Amino acid sequence: CASSPIQGQGYGYTF.

This clone was seen a handful of times. The rearrangement uses TRBV4-2 and TRBJ1-6; TRBD1 matches at 7 bases. With V trimmed by 3 bases and J by 10 bases, 6 bases remained unmatched. CDR3 length: 14 amino acids. Germline lookup yields CDR1 LGHNA and CDR2 YNFKEQ. The CDR3 here is CASSQATGQSPLHF. The DNA of the CDR3 is TGTGCCAGCAGCCAGGCGACAGGGCAGTCACCCCTCCACTTT.

This clone was recorded a few times. CDR3 in amino acids: CASSPRRAGTDTQYF. CDR3 DNA sequence: TGTGCCAGCAGTCCCCGCAGGGCTGGTACAGATACGCAGTATTTT. The chain carries TRBV2 and TRBJ2-3, with a weak D call TRBD1 (5 bases). Germline-derived CDR1 and CDR2 are SNHLY and FYNNEI. The CDR3 spans 15 residues. The V end lost 5 bases, the J end lost 3 bases, and 15 bases lay between the germline ends.

The chain has TRBV13 and TRBJ2-7, with 12 bases matching TRBD2. Germline-derived CDR1 and CDR2 are PRHDT and FYEKMQ (reference sequence). The junction had 0 bases not matched to a gene; V was cut back by 4 bases and J by 2 bases. The CDR3 sequence is 14 residues long. The CDR3: CASSSSGGAYEQYF. The CDR3 region has the DNA TGTGCCAGCAGCTCTAGCGGGGGGGCCTACGAGCAGTACTTC.

V usage is TRBV7-2 and J usage is TRBJ2-2; D possibly corresponds to TRBD2 (5 bases). The germline CDR1 and CDR2 sequences are SGHTA and FQGNSA. V lost 5 bases and J 7 bases, leaving 20 bases between the germline ends. This CDR3 has 16 residues. The CDR3 here is CASSPPGGRLLGELFF. The CDR3 DNA follows: TGTGCCAGCAGCCCCCCAGGAGGCAGGCTGCTCGGGGAGCTGTTTTTT.

Here the CDR3 DNA reads TGTGCCAGCAGCCCAGACGGGTCTAGCTCCTACGAGCAGTACTTC. Translated, it gives CASSPDGSSSYEQYF. The chain links TRBV9 to TRBJ2-7; D is uncertain. V lost 4 bases to trimming and J lost 0 bases, with 14 bases between them. Germline lookup yields CDR1 SGDLS and CDR2 YYNGEE. The CDR3 spans 15 residues.

The J gene is TRBJ1-4, the V gene TRBV6-6; 9 nucleotides match TRBD1. After removal of 6 bases from V and 6 bases from J, the junction contained 5 bases not matched to a gene. CDR3 size: 14 residues. CDR1 and CDR2 from the germline V gene are MNHNY and SVGAGI (reference sequence). CDR3 nucleotide sequence: TGTGCCAGCAGCCACAGGGGGCGGGATGAAAAACTGTTTTTT. It is translated as CASSHRGRDEKLFF.

The rearrangement links TRBV6-4 to TRBJ1-6; D ambiguous. V lost 5 bases and J lost 5, with 28 bases in between. CDR3 length: 20 amino acids. The V gene's germline CDR1 is MRHNA and CDR2 SNTAGT. For the CDR3, the DNA is TGTGCCAGCAGTCCCATACGAAGGTGGGCCCTATGGTTCCATAATTCACCCCTCCACTTT. Translating gives CASSPIRRWALWFHNSPLHF.